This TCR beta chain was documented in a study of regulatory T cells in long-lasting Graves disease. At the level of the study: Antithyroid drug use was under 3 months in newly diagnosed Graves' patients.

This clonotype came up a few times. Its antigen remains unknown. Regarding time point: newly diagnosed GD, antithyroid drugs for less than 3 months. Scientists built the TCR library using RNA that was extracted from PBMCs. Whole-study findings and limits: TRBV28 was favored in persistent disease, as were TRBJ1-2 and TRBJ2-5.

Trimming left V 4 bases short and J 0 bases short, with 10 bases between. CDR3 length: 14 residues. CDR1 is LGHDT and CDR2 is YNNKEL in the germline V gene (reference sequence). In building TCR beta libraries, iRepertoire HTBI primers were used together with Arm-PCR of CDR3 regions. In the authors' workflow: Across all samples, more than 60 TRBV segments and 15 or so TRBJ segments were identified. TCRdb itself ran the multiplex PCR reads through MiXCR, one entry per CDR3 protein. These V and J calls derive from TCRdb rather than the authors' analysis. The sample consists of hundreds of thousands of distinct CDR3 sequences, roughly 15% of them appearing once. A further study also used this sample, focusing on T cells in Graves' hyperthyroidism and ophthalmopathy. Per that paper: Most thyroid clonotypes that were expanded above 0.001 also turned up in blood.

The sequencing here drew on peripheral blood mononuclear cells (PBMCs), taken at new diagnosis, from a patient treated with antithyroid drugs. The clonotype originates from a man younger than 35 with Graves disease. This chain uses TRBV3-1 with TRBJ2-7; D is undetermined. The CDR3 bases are TGTGCCAGCAGCCCTCATCCCTCCTCCTACGAGCAGTACTTC. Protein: CASSPHPSSYEQYF.